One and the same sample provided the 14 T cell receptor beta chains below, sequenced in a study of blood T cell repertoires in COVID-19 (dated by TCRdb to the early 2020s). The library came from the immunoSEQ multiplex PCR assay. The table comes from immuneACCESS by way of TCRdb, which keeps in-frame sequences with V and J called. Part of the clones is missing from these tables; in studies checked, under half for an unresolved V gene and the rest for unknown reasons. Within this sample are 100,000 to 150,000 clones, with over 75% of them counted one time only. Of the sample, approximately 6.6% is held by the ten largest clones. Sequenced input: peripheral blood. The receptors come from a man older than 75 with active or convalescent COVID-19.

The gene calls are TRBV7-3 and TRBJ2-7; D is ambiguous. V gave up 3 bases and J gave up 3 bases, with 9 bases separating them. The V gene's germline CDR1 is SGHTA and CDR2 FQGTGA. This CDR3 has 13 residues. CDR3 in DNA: TGTGCCAGCAGCTTCTCCCTAGACTACGAGCAGTACTTC. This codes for CASSFSLDYEQYF.

For the CDR3, the DNA is TGTGCCAGCAGCTTCGGCGGATCCGGGGAGCTGTTTTTT. Protein product: CASSFGGSGELFF. The chain employs TRBV11-3 and TRBJ2-2; D not certain. Germline V gives CDR1 SGHNT, CDR2 YENEEA. The CDR3 loop spans 13 amino acids. Deletions cut 3 bases from V and 6 bases from J, with 8 bases between.

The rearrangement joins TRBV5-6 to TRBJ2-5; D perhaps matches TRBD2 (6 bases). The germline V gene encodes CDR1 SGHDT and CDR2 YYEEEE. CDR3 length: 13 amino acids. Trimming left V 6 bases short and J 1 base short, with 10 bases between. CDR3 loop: CASTLGGQETQYF. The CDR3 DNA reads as TGTGCCAGCACTCTGGGGGGCCAAGAGACCCAGTACTTC.

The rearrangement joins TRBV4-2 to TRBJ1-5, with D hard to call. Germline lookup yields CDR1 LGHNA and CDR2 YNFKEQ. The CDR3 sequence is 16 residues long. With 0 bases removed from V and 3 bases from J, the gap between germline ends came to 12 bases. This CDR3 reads CASSQERGQLNQPQHF. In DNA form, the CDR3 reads TGTGCCAGCAGCCAAGAACGAGGGCAGCTCAATCAGCCCCAGCATTTT.

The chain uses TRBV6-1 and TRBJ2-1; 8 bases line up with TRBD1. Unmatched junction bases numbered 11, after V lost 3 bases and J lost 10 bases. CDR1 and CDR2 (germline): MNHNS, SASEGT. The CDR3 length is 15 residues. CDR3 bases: TGTGCCAGCAGTGACGGACAGGGTTTCAATTTCGAGCAGTTCTTC. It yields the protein CASSDGQGFNFEQFF.

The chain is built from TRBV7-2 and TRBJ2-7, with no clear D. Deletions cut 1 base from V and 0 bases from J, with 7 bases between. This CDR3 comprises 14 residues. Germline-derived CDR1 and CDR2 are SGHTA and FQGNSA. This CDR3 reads CASSLGRSSYEQYF. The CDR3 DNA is TGTGCCAGCAGCTTAGGGCGGAGCTCCTACGAGCAGTACTTC.

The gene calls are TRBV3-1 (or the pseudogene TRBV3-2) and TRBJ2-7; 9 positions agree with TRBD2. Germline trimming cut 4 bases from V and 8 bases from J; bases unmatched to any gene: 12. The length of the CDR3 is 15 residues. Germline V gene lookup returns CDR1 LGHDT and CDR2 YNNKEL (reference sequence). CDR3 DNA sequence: TGTGCCAGCAGCCCCGGCGGGGAGCGGGGGGTTAAGCAGTACTTC. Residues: CASSPGGERGVKQYF.

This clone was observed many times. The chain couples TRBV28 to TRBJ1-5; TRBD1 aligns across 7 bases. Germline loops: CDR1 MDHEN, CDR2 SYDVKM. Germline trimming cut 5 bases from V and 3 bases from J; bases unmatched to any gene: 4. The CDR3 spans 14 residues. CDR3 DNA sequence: TGTGCCAGCAGTCCGACAGGGCACAATCAGCCCCAGCATTTT. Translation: CASSPTGHNQPQHF.

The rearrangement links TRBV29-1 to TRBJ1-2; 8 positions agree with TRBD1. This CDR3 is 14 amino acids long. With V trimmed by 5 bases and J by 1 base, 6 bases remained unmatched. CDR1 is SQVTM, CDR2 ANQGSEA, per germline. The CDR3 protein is CSVPQGALNYGYTF. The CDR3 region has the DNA TGCAGCGTTCCTCAGGGGGCGCTTAACTATGGCTACACCTTC.

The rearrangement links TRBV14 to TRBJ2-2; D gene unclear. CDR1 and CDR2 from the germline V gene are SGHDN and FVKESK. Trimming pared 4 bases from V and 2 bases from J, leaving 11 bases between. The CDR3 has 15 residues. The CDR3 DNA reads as TGTGCCAGCAGCCGTCCATCCCCCAACACCGGGGAGCTGTTTTTT. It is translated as CASSRPSPNTGELFF.

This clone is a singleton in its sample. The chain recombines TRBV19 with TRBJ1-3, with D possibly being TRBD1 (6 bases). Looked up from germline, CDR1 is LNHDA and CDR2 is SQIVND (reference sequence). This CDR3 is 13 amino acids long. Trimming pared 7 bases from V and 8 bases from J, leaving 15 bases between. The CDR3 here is CASISRGADTIYF. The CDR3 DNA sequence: TGTGCCAGTATAAGCAGGGGAGCAGACACCATATATTTT. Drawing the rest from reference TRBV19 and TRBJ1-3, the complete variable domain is DGGITQSPKYLFRKEGQNVTLSCEQNLNHDAMYWYRQDPGQGLRLIYYSQIVNDFQKGDIAEGYSVSREKKESFPLTVTSAQKNPTAFYLCASISRGADTIYFGEGSWLTVV.

This chain's CDR3 is CSVLDTTSNYGYTF. The CDR3 coding sequence is TGCAGCGTCCTGGACACAACTTCTAACTATGGCTACACCTTC. The rearrangement links TRBV29-1 to TRBJ1-2; D possibly corresponds to TRBD1 (5 bases). Trimming stripped 6 bases from V and 0 bases from J, with 14 bases between. Germline V CDR1 and CDR2: SQVTM, ANQGSEA. This CDR3 region has 14 residues.

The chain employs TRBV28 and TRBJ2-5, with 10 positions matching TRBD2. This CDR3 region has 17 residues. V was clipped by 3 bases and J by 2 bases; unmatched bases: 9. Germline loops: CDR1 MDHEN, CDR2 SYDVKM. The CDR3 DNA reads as TGTGCCAGCAGTTTGCCGGGACTAGCGAGACAACAAGAGACCCAGTACTTC. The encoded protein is CASSLPGLARQQETQYF.

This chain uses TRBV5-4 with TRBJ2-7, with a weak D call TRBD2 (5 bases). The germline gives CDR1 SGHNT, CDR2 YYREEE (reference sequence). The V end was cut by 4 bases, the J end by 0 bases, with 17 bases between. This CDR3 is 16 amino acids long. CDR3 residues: CASSPAGLRSSYEQYF. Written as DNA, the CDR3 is TGTGCCAGCAGCCCGGCCGGACTCCGCAGCTCCTACGAGCAGTACTTC. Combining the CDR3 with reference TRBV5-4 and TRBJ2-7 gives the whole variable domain ETGVTQSPTHLIKTRGQQVTLRCSSQSGHNTVSWYQQALGQGPQFIFQYYREEENGRGNFPPRFSGLQFPNYSSELNVNALELDDSALYLCASSPAGLRSSYEQYFGPGTRLTVT.